Described below is a single TCR beta chain sequence and its context. Its specificity is unknown. The sample is drawn from a study of glioma-infiltrating T cells after dendritic cell vaccination. Overall study context: Dendritic cells derived from monocytes and pulsed with autologous tumor lysate formed the vaccine.

Clones were sequenced by immunoSEQ multiplex PCR, and TCRdb holds only the in-frame ones, with some missing. In the table there are tens of thousands of clones, under 90% of which are singletons. General study points: Patients with more pretreatment TILs had longer time to progression and survival.

No glioblastoma patient carried an isocitrate dehydrogenase mutation. PBMC sampling occurred before vaccination, two weeks after the third dose, and at progression. The CDR3 loop spans 13 amino acids. V dropped 8 bases and J dropped 7; count of bases not matched to a gene: 5. Germline V gives CDR1 MGHDK, CDR2 SYGVNS. The rearrangement joins TRBV25-1 to TRBJ2-1, with TRBD2 matching 10 bases. The material sequenced was blood, taken before dendritic cell vaccination. The sequence derives from a human donor with glioblastoma. The CDR3 DNA is TGTGCCAGCGCTAGCGGGAGTTGGAATGAGCAGTTCTTC. Encoded protein: CASASGSWNEQFF. Looking up the rest from reference TRBV25-1 and TRBJ2-1 gives the full variable domain: EADIYQTPRYLVIGTGKKITLECSQTMGHDKMYWYQQDPGMELHLIHYSYGVNSTEKGDLSSESTVSRIRTEHFPLTLESARPSHTSQYLCASASGSWNEQFFGPGTRLTVL.